This section outlines one TCR beta chain sequence together with its context. Its cognate antigen is unknown. The donors gave bone marrow, and they were healthy. This sample stems from a study of cytomegalovirus exposure and HLA in healthy donors. Regarding the study as a whole: Across all donors, roughly uniform sequencing depth was an assumption of the presence/absence analyses.

Between the trimmed V and J ends, which lost 5 bases and 1 base, there was a span of 11 bases. CDR3 length: 14 residues. In germline, CDR1 is MNHNY, CDR2 SVGAGI (reference sequence). 60 Vbeta and 13 Jbeta primers were used in PCR. The protocol was immunoSEQ multiplex PCR, while the TCRdb copy is restricted to in-frame clones and leaves out a portion. The sample has approximately 89,000 clones, around 84% seen once. The sample taken for sequencing was PBMCs. The source is a human donor in good health. The J gene is TRBJ1-2, the V gene TRBV6-6; no firm D call. CDR3 region: CASSTTGSNYGYTF. The CDR3 DNA reads TGTGCCAGCAGTACCACCGGGAGTAACTATGGCTACACCTTC.